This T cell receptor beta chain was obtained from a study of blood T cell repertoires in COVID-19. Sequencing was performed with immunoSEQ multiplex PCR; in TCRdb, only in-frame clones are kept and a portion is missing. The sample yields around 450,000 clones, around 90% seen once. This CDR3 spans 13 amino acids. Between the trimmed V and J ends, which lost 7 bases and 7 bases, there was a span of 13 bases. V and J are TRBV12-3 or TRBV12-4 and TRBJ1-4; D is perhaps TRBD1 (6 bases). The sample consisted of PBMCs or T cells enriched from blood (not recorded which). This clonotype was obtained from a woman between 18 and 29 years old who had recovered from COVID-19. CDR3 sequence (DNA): TGTGCCAGCAACAGGGTGAACGGTGAAAAACTGTTTTTT. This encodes CASNRVNGEKLFF.